The sequence of this TCR beta chain was determined in a study of CD4+ T cells in melanoma. The repertoire was sequenced with immunoSEQ multiplex PCR; TCRdb's copy has only in-frame clones and lacks some. The repertoire holds over 100,000 clones, with around 92% as singletons. The sequenced material came from peripheral blood. The clonotype originates from a human donor with melanoma.

The CDR3 spells CASSLSSGGLTYETQYF. CDR3 bases: TGTGCCAGCAGCTTATCCTCGGGCGGGTTAACGTATGAGACCCAGTACTTC. This sequence joins TRBV7-2 and TRBJ2-5, with D possibly TRBD2 on 5 matching bases. Trimming shortened V by 2 bases and J by 5 bases, and 21 bases separated the two germline ends. CDR1 SGHTA and CDR2 FQGNSA come from the germline V gene. The length of the CDR3 is 17 residues.